This T cell receptor (beta chain) was found in a study of regulatory T cells in long-lasting Graves disease. Study results and caveats: Comparison showed that persistent patients shared more public clonotypes (roughly 2,700) than new patients (roughly 970). Small numbers of samples may have cut accuracy.

Germline V gene data show CDR1 as SQVTM and CDR2 as ANQGSEA. Trimming stripped 4 bases from V and 4 bases from J, with 10 bases between. The CDR3 is made up of 12 amino acids. The TCR beta library used iRepertoire HTBI primers with Arm-PCR amplification of CDR3. Via MiXCR, TCRdb re-called the multiplex PCR reads, giving one row per CDR3 protein. The repertoire consists of over 250,000 distinct CDR3 sequences, with 20% to 25% occurring once and the leading ten covering approximately 53%. On this clonotype: Its antigen is unidentified.

Time point here: persistent/refractory GD, antithyroid drugs over 5 years with positive TRAb. RNA extracted from PBMCs served as the sequencing template. This TCR came from a female donor with Graves disease. Material: peripheral blood mononuclear cells (PBMCs), obtained when the disease was refractory, from a patient treated with antithyroid drugs. The gene calls are TRBV29-1 and TRBJ2-5, with TRBD2 as a possible D gene (5 bases). CDR3 residues: CSVVEGRETQYF. The CDR3 bases are TGCAGCGTTGTTGAGGGCCGAGAGACCCAGTACTTC.